This T cell receptor (beta chain) is drawn from a study of blood T cell repertoires in COVID-19. The V end lost 7 bases, the J end lost 0 bases, and 6 bases lay between the germline ends. Germline CDR1 is MNHEY and CDR2 is SVGAGI. The CDR3 contains 13 residues. Generated by immunoSEQ multiplex PCR, the TCRdb table keeps only in-frame clones and is missing some. The sample lists over 150,000 clones, 65% to 85% occurring once. This receptor was taken from a woman aged 80 or older with acute or convalescent COVID-19. The sequenced sample was peripheral blood. The gene calls are TRBV6-5 and TRBJ2-2; no firm D call. The CDR3 protein is CASTRSNTGELFF. The CDR3 DNA sequence: TGTGCCAGCACCCGGTCGAACACCGGGGAGCTGTTTTTT.